Presented here are 11 T cell receptor beta chains from one specimen sequenced in a study of shared clonotypes between healthy human individuals. Some clones are missing from TCRdb's copy, which holds only in-frame ones; the method was immunoSEQ multiplex PCR. The repertoire holds about 1,800,000 clones, about 95% seen once, with around 1% in the top ten. In the naive CD8 group, cells lacked CD45RO and were positively selected for CCR7, so terminally differentiated effector memory CD45RA+ cells were left out. The material sequenced was naive CD8+ T cells sorted from blood. The receptors come from a man aged 18 to 29 in good health.

The rearrangement uses TRBV30 and TRBJ2-7; D is ambiguous. The germline V gene encodes CDR1 GTSNPN and CDR2 SVGIG (reference sequence). V dropped 4 bases and J dropped 4 bases, with 20 bases sitting between them. This CDR3 contains 15 residues. The chain's CDR3 is CAWNKGPHLRYEQYF. CDR3 sequence (DNA): TGTGCCTGGAATAAAGGCCCTCATCTACGATACGAGCAGTACTTC.

This clone was counted a single time. The chain recombines TRBV9 with TRBJ2-1, with 8 bases fitting TRBD2. Losses at the gene ends were 2 bases for V and 9 bases for J; bases not matched to a gene: 19. Germline V gene lookup returns CDR1 SGDLS and CDR2 YYNGEE. The CDR3 length is 18 residues. This CDR3 reads CASSVGQGPAGDFGEQFF. The CDR3 DNA reads TGTGCCAGCAGCGTCGGGCAGGGGCCAGCGGGAGATTTTGGTGAGCAGTTCTTC.

This clone was observed once. The V and J genes are TRBV27 and TRBJ1-2, with TRBD1 matching 9 bases. CDR1 is MNHEY, CDR2 SMNVEV, per germline (reference sequence). The CDR3 is 16 amino acids. V gave up 2 bases and J gave up 6 bases; unmatched junction bases: 10. This chain's CDR3 is CASSLMATGGADGYTF. CDR3 coding DNA: TGTGCCAGCAGTTTAATGGCTACAGGGGGCGCAGATGGCTACACCTTC.

This chain connects TRBV5-1 to TRBJ2-7, with TRBD1 matching over 10 bases. V shed 4 bases, J shed 4 bases, and the junction held 8 bases outside the gene matches. This CDR3 is 15 amino acids long. Germline V CDR1 and CDR2: SGHRS, YFSETQ. CDR3 DNA: TGCGCCAGCAGCACGGGACAGGGGACCAAATACGAGCAGTACTTC. As protein: CASSTGQGTKYEQYF. Full variable domain (rest looked up from reference TRBV5-1 and TRBJ2-7): KAGVTQTPRYLIKTRGQQVTLSCSPISGHRSVSWYQQTPGQGLQFLFEYFSETQRNKGNFPGRFSGRQFSNSRSEMNVSTLELGDSALYLCASSTGQGTKYEQYFGPGTRLTVT.

This clone was seen many times. The V gene is TRBV14, the J gene TRBJ2-7; D is ambiguous. The CDR3 length is 14 residues. Germline CDR1 is SGHDN and CDR2 is FVKESK. Trimming removed 3 bases at V and 0 bases at J, with 9 bases between. DNA for the CDR3: TGTGCCAGCAGCCACGTCCTTTTCTCCTACGAGCAGTACTTC. Amino acid sequence: CASSHVLFSYEQYF.

This clone was counted a few times. This chain connects TRBV30 to TRBJ1-1; no firm D call. V lost 1 base to trimming and J lost 4 bases, with 16 bases between them. Germline-derived CDR1 and CDR2 are GTSNPN and SVGIG (reference sequence). This CDR3 has 15 residues. The CDR3 sequence: CAWSGSAGPGTEAFF. CDR3 nucleotide sequence: TGTGCCTGGAGTGGCTCTGCGGGCCCGGGCACTGAAGCTTTCTTT.

This clone came up once. J is TRBJ2-3 and V is TRBV5-6, with 7 bases aligning to TRBD1. The V and J ends lost 4 bases and 2 bases, in that order; junction bases with no gene match: 4. The CDR3 spans 14 residues. The germline gives CDR1 SGHDT, CDR2 YYEEEE. The CDR3 bases are TGTGCCAGCAGCCACGGGACAGACACAGATACGCAGTATTTT. As protein: CASSHGTDTDTQYF.

This chain links TRBV30 with TRBJ2-5; tentatively, D is TRBD1 or TRBD2 (6 bases each). The V and J ends lost 1 base and 4 bases respectively, with 10 bases between them. The germline CDR1 and CDR2 sequences are GTSNPN and SVGIG (reference sequence). The CDR3 is 13 residues long. CDR3 nucleotide sequence: TGTGCCTGGAGTGGACTAGGGGGAGAGACCCAGTACTTC. This gives the protein CAWSGLGGETQYF.

The J gene is TRBJ1-1, the V gene TRBV2; 8 bases map to TRBD1. V gave up 8 bases and J gave up 5 bases; unmatched junction bases: 7. Germline V lookup: CDR1 SNHLY, CDR2 FYNNEI. The CDR3 sequence is 13 residues long. CDR3 DNA sequence: TGTGCCAGCGCAGGACAGGGTATGACTGAAGCTTTCTTT. It codes for CASAGQGMTEAFF.

As concerns this clone: Other DNA sequences in the same sample also yield this CDR3. The chain uses TRBV7-9 and TRBJ2-3; no firm D call. Germline V gene data show CDR1 as SEHNR and CDR2 as FQNEAQ (reference sequence). The V gene lost 5 bases and the J gene lost 4 bases, with 7 bases spanning the gap. The CDR3 is 12 residues long. CDR3 DNA sequence: TGTGCCAGCAGCCAAACAGCAGATACGCAGTATTTT. Protein product: CASSQTADTQYF.

The chain combines TRBV30 with TRBJ2-7; the D is unclear. Germline loops: CDR1 GTSNPN, CDR2 SVGIG (reference sequence). CDR3 length: 14 amino acids. The V and J ends lost 2 bases and 1 base respectively, with 12 bases between them. The CDR3 loop is CAWSTLESSYEQYF. The CDR3 region has the DNA TGTGCCTGGAGTACACTGGAAAGTTCCTACGAGCAGTACTTC.